This T cell receptor (beta chain) was identified during a study of T-cell reconstitution after alpha-beta-depleted transplantation in children (dated by TCRdb to 2015 to 2016). Context from the whole study: The study quantitatively tracked T-cell immune reconstitution after TCRalphabeta/CD19-depleted allogeneic hematopoietic cell transplantation in children using TCR repertoire profiling. General conclusions and limits of the study: In some patients, high TCRbeta diversity at day 60 was attributed to recipient T cells and intrathymic progenitors that had survived conditioning. Over the following months the frequencies of hyperexpanded clones went down, and after one year T-cell counts and TCRbeta diversity were mostly credited to newly produced T cells. Apparently early alphabetaT-cell count recovery about two months after transplant reportedly relied on only several hundred rapidly expanded clones derived from non-depleted graft cells.

This clonotype was found a few times. Its antigen is currently not known. No base-level quality is on record; no much larger clone is a single base apart. This specimen's treatment or condition label, per the study, means: allogeneic hematopoietic cell transplantation with graft depleted of TCRalphabeta T cells and CD19 B cells. TCRalphabeta/CD19-depleted allogeneic hematopoietic cell grafts were given to the transplant recipients, all of whom were children. Spanning cysteine to phenylalanine, the CDR3 consists of 15 amino acids. This entry keeps only the CDR3 DNA: 45 bases, framed from base 1. A distance of 15 bases separates the germline ends of V and J, which lose 6 bases and 0 bases respectively. According to the germline V gene (reference sequence), CDR1 reads LNHDA and CDR2 reads SQIVND. Libraries were constructed by PCR. The listed sequencing device is Illumina HiSeq 2500. TCR libraries were prepared with molecular barcoding, using unique molecular identifiers to normalize TCRbeta repertoire quantification. In TCRdb, the public reads were trimmed at Q25 with fastp and aligned with MiXCR, with productive beta chains retained. Rows merge per CDR3 protein into single entries with the most common DNA and genes. A total of about 460,000 distinct CDR3 sequences appear in this sample, more than 9% of them only once. Of the sample, 2% to 2.5% is held by the ten largest clones.

This sequence originates from a child under 10 years old with inherited bone marrow failure, due to receive a stem cell transplant. Here the sequenced sample was PBMCs, taken before TCRalphabeta/CD19-depleted stem cell transplant. The chain joins TRBV19 to TRBJ2-7; the D match is possibly TRBD1 or TRBD2, with 6 bases aligned in each. CDR3 protein: CASRWEDRSSYEQYF. The bases read TGTGCCAGTAGATGGGAGGACAGAAGCTCCTACGAGCAGTACTTC.